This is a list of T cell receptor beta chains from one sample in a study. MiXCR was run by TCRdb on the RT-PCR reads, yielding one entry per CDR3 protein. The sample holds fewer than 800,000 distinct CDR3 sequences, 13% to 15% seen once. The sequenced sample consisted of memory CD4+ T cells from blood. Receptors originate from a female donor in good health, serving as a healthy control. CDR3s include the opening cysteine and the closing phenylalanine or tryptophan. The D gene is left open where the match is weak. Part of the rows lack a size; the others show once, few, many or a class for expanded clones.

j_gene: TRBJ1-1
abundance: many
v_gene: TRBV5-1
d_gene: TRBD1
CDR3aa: CASSGGTGGLNEAFF
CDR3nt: TGCGCCAGCAGCGGAGGGACAGGGGGCCTCAATGAAGCTTTCTTT

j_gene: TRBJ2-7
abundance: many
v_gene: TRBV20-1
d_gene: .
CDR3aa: CSAPRPSNYEQYF
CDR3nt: TGCAGTGCCCCCAGACCCAGCAACTACGAGCAGTACTTC

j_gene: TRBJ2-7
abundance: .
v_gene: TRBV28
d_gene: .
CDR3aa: CASSLIGGSYEQYF
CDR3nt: TGTGCCAGCAGTTTAATCGGCGGTTCCTACGAGCAGTACTTC

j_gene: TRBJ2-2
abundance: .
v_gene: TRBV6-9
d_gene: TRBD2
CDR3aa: CASRNTRTSGAPGELFF
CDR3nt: TGTGCCAGCCGAAATACTAGGACTAGCGGGGCACCCGGGGAGCTGTTTTTT

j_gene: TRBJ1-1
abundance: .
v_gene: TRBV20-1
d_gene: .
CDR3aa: CSARESLGGNTEAFF
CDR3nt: TGCAGTGCTAGAGAGTCATTGGGTGGGAACACTGAAGCTTTCTTT

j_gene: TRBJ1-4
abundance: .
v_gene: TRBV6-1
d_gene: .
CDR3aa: CASSEFYEKLFF
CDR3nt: TGTGCCAGCAGTGAATTTTATGAAAAACTGTTTTTT

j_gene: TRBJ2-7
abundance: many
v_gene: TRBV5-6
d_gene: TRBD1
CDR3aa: CASSAQNRGANEQYF
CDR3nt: TGTGCCAGCAGCGCCCAAAACAGGGGTGCCAACGAGCAGTACTTC

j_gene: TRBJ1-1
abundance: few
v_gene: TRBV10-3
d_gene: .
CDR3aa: CAISEGRYTEAFF
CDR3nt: TGTGCCATCAGTGAGGGCAGATACACTGAAGCTTTCTTT

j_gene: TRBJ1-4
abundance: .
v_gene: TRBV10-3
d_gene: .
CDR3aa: CAISEGGTTNEKLFF
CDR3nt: TGTGCCATCAGTGAAGGAGGGACAACTAATGAAAAACTGTTTTTT

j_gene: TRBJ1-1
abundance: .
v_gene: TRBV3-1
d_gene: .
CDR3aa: CASSPAGVMNTEAFF
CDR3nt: TGTGCCAGCAGCCCAGCAGGGGTTATGAACACTGAAGCTTTCTTT

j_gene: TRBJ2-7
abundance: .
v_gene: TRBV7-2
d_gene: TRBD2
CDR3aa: CASTPPSSGGYEQYF
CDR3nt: TGTGCCAGCACCCCCCCCTCTAGCGGGGGCTACGAGCAGTACTTC

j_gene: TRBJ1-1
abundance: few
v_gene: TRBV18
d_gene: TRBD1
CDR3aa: CASSPLGGWDTEAFF
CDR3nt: TGTGCCAGCTCACCACTAGGGGGCTGGGACACTGAAGCTTTCTTT

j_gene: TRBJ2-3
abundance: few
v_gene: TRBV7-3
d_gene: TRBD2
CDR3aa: CASSLDSGSFADTQYF
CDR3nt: TGTGCCAGCAGCTTAGATAGCGGGAGTTTCGCAGATACGCAGTATTTT

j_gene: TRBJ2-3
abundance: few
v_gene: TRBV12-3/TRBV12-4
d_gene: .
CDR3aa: CASSSTMMTASSTDTQYF
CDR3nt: TGTGCCAGCAGCTCTACCATGATGACCGCAAGTAGCACAGATACGCAGTATTTT

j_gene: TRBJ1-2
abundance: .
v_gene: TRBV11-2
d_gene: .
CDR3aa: CASSLRPDTNYGYTF
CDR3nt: TGTGCCAGCAGCTTACGGCCGGATACTAACTATGGCTACACCTTC

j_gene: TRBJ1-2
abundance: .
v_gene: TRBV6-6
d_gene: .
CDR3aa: CASLAGGYGYTF
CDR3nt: TGTGCCAGCCTGGCGGGGGGCTATGGCTACACCTTC

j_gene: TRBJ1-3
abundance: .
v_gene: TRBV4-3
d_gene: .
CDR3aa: CASSRTAFYGYTIYF
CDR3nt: TGCGCCAGCAGCCGGACAGCCTTCTATGGCTACACCATATATTTT

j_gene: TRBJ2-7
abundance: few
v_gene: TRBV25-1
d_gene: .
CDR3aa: CASSDLTRDKTYEQYF
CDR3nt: TGTGCCAGCAGTGATCTTACGAGGGACAAAACCTACGAGCAGTACTTC

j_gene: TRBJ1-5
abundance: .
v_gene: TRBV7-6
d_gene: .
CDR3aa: CASSPGSGPRQPQHF
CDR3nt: TGTGCCAGCAGCCCAGGATCCGGGCCTAGACAGCCCCAGCATTTT

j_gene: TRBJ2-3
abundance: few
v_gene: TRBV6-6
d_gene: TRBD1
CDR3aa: CASSYRQGASTDTQYF
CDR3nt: TGTGCCAGCAGTTACCGGCAGGGGGCGTCCACAGATACGCAGTATTTT

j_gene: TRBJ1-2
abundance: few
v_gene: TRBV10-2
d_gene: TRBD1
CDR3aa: CASIRTGTNYGYTF
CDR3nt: TGCGCCAGCATTCGGACAGGGACTAACTATGGCTACACCTTC

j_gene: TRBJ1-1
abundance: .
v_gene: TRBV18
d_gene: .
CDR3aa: CASSPAAGARTEAFF
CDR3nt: TGTGCCAGCTCACCCGCAGCAGGGGCACGCACTGAAGCTTTCTTT

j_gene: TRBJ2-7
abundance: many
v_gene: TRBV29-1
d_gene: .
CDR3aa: CSVESNYEQYF
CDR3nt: TGCAGCGTTGAAAGTAATTACGAGCAGTACTTC

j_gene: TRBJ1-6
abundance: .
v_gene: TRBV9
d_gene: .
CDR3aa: CASSVDWGGSSPLHF
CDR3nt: TGTGCCAGCAGCGTAGATTGGGGGGGGAGTTCACCCCTCCACTTT

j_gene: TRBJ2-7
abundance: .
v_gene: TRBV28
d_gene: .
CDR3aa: CASREQGPVYEQYF
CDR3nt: TGTGCCAGCAGGGAGCAGGGGCCAGTCTACGAGCAGTACTTC

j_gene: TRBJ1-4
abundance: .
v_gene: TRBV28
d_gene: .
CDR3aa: CASSWAGGSGEKLFF
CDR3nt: TGTGCCAGCAGCTGGGCGGGGGGGTCGGGTGAAAAACTGTTTTTT

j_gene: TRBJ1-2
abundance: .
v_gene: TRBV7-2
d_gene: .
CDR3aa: CASSLNSWDLGYTF
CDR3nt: TGTGCCAGCAGCTTGAATTCCTGGGACCTTGGCTACACCTTC

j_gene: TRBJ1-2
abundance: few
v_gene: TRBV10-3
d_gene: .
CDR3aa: CAISEPKTGPYGYTF
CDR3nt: TGTGCCATCAGTGAGCCTAAAACAGGGCCCTATGGCTACACCTTC

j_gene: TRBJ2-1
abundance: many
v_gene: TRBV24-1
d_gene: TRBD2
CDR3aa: CATRETSGSRGEQFF
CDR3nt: TGTGCCACCAGAGAAACTAGCGGGAGTAGGGGTGAGCAGTTCTTC

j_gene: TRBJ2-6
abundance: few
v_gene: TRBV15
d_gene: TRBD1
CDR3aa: CATSRRTGGSGANVLTF
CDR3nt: TGTGCCACCAGCAGAAGGACAGGCGGCTCTGGGGCCAACGTCCTGACTTTC

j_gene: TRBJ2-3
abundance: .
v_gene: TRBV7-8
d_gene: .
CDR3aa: CASSSDRDYTDTQYF
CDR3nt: TGTGCCAGCAGTTCGGACAGGGACTACACAGATACGCAGTATTTT

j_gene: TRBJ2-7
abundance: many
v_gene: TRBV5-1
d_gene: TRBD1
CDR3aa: CASSFAPGQGQAEQYF
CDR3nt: TGCGCCAGCAGCTTTGCTCCGGGACAGGGCCAGGCCGAGCAGTACTTC

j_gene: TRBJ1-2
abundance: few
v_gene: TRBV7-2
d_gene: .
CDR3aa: CASSQGPAVGAYGYTF
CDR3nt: TGTGCCAGCAGCCAAGGCCCCGCTGTGGGAGCCTATGGCTACACCTTC

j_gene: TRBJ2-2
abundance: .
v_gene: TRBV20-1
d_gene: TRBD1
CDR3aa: CSAKDRGATGELFF
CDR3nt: TGCAGTGCTAAGGACAGGGGGGCCACCGGGGAGCTGTTTTTT

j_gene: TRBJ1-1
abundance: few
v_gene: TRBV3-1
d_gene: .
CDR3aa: CASSQTQSLNTEAFF
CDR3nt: TGTGCCAGCAGCCAAACACAGAGCTTGAACACTGAAGCTTTCTTT

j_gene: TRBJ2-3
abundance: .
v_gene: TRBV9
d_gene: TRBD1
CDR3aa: CASSAGQGHRWQYF
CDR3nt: TGTGCCAGCAGCGCAGGACAGGGCCACAGATGGCAGTATTTT

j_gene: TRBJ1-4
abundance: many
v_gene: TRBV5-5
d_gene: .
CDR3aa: CASSLEGTPGEKLFF
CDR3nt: TGTGCCAGCAGCTTGGAAGGGACACCTGGGGAAAAACTGTTTTTT

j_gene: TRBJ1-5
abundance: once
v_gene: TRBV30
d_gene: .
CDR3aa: CAWRSGNGGNQPQHF
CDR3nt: TGTGCCTGGAGATCAGGGAACGGTGGCAATCAGCCCCAGCATTTT

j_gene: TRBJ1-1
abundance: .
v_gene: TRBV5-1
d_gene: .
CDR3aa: CASSPVASFGEAFF
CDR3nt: TGCGCCAGCAGCCCCGTGGCGTCTTTCGGTGAAGCTTTCTTT

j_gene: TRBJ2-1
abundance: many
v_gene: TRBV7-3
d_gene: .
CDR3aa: CASSLSLGSGLNNEQFF
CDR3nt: TGTGCCAGCAGCTTAAGTTTGGGGTCCGGGCTAAACAATGAGCAGTTCTTC

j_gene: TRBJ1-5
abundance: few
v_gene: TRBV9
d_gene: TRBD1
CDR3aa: CASSAGTAVQPQHF
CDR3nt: TGTGCCAGCAGCGCCGGGACAGCAGTACAGCCCCAGCATTTT

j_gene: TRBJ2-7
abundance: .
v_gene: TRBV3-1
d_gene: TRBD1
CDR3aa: CASFARGLTYEQYF
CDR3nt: TGTGCCAGTTTTGCAAGGGGGCTGACCTACGAGCAGTACTTC

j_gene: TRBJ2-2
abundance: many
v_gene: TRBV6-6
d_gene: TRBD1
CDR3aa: CASSSDRASTGELFF
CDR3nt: TGTGCCAGCAGTTCCGACAGGGCCTCAACCGGGGAGCTGTTTTTT

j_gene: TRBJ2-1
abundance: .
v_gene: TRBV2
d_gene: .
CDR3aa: CASSARGRETYNEQFF
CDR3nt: TGTGCCAGCAGTGCGAGGGGCAGGGAGACCTACAATGAGCAGTTCTTC

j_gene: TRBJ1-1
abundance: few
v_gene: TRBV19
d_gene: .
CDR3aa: CASTQARADTEAFF
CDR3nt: TGTGCCAGTACCCAGGCCAGGGCGGACACTGAAGCTTTCTTT

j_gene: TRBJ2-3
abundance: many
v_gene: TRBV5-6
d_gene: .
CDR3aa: CASSSFRTAITTDTQYF
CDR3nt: TGTGCCAGCAGCTCTTTTAGGACAGCCATTACCACAGATACGCAGTATTTT

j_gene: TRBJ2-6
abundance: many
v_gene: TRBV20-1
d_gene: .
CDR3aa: CSAQSAGANVLTF
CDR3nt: TGCAGTGCACAAAGTGCCGGGGCCAACGTCCTGACTTTC

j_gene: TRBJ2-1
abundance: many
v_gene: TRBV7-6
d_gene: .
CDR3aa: CASSLSNPGVSYNEQFF
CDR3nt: TGTGCCAGCAGCTTAAGTAACCCGGGAGTCTCCTACAATGAGCAGTTCTTC

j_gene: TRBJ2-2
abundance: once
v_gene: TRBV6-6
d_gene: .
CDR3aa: CASRIPSALNTGELFF
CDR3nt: TGTGCCAGCAGGATTCCCAGTGCCTTGAACACCGGGGAGCTGTTTTTT

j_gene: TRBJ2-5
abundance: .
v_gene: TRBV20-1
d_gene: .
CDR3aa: CSARVSAGQETQYF
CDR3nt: TGCAGTGCTAGAGTCTCAGCGGGCCAAGAGACCCAGTACTTC

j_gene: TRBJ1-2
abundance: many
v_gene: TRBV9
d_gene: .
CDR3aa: CASSEGWLAGYTF
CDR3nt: TGTGCCAGCAGCGAAGGCTGGTTAGCTGGCTACACCTTC

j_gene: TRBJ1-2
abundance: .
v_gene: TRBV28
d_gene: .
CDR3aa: CASTRGNYYGYTF
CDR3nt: TGTGCCAGCACTCGGGGGAATTACTATGGCTACACCTTC